The 28 T cell receptor beta chains in this list originate from one sample, sequenced in a study of shared clonotypes between healthy human individuals. The table came from immunoSEQ multiplex PCR; TCRdb's copy has only in-frame clones and leaves some out. The sample has 2 million to 2.5 million clones, under 95% seen once. Material for sequencing was naive CD4+ T cells from PBMCs. Subset reported: CD45RA+ positively selected. The source is a man in his late teens or twenties in good health. Some clones in this sample may be carry-over from other donors' samples.

J is TRBJ2-5 and V is TRBV28; no firm D call. V was clipped by 2 bases and J by 0 bases, with 4 bases between them. The CDR3 is made up of 13 amino acids. Germline CDR1 is MDHEN and CDR2 is SYDVKM. The CDR3 sequence is CASSLQYQETQYF. The DNA of the CDR3 is TGTGCCAGCAGTTTACAGTACCAAGAGACCCAGTACTTC.

This clone was counted a few times. The genes are TRBV2 and TRBJ1-5; D is perhaps TRBD1 (5 bases). This CDR3 is 11 amino acids long. V shed 6 bases and J shed 8 bases, with 8 bases lying between them. Germline V lookup: CDR1 SNHLY, CDR2 FYNNEI. CDR3 sequence (DNA): TGTGCCAGCAGCCTAGGGGAGCCCCAGCATTTT. It is translated as CASSLGEPQHF.

The V gene is TRBV2, the J gene TRBJ1-5, with unresolved D. Deletions cut 6 bases from V and 6 bases from J, with 18 bases between. The CDR3 covers 15 residues. The germline V gene encodes CDR1 SNHLY and CDR2 FYNNEI. Here the CDR3 DNA reads TGTGCCAGCAGCCAGGCCCGTGCCCCGGGTCAGCCCCAGCATTTT. Residues: CASSQARAPGQPQHF.

This chain links TRBV6-1 with TRBJ1-2; D unresolved. Germline V gene data show CDR1 as MNHNS and CDR2 as SASEGT. This CDR3 spans 13 amino acids. V shed 5 bases and J shed 7 bases, with 14 bases lying between them. The CDR3, as DNA: TGTGCCAGCAGTTTACAACCACAAGGTGGCTACACCTTC. Amino acid sequence: CASSLQPQGGYTF.

J is TRBJ2-2 and V is TRBV5-6; D gene unclear. The CDR3 is 17 amino acids. V was cut by 1 base and J by 1 base, with 14 bases left in between. The V gene's germline CDR1 is SGHDT and CDR2 YYEEEE. CDR3 nucleotides: TGTGCCAGCAGCTTGTCTTGGCGAACCCTGAACACCGGGGAGCTGTTTTTT. Residues: CASSLSWRTLNTGELFF.

The chain is built from TRBV29-1 and TRBJ2-3, with 8 nucleotides matching TRBD2. This CDR3 region has 14 residues. Trimming at V came to 1 base and at J to 5 bases, leaving 5 bases not matched to a gene. Per germline, CDR1 SQVTM and CDR2 ANQGSEA. CDR3 DNA: TGCAGCGTTGAAGCACTGCTAGCGGGAGATACGCAGTATTTT. This sequence encodes CSVEALLAGDTQYF.

The chain links TRBV11-2 to TRBJ2-5; D unclear. The CDR3 has 12 residues. Deletions cut 3 bases from V and 2 bases from J, with 4 bases between. Germline CDR1 and CDR2: SGHAT and FQNNGV. In DNA, the CDR3 is TGTGCCAGCAGCTTTCTGCAAGAGACCCAGTACTTC. This codes for CASSFLQETQYF.

The CDR3 protein is CASSRQGGTDTQYF. In nucleotides, the CDR3 is TGTGCCAGCAGCAGACAGGGGGGCACAGATACGCAGTATTTT. V and J are TRBV6-1 and TRBJ2-3, with TRBD1 matching over 9 bases. The CDR3 is made up of 14 amino acids. Germline CDR1 and CDR2: MNHNS and SASEGT. After removal of 6 bases from V and 1 base from J, the junction contained 2 bases not matched to a gene.

In the case of this clone: Other nucleotide sequences in the sample specify the same CDR3. V and J are TRBV5-1 and TRBJ2-5, with TRBD2 as a possible D gene (6 bases). The CDR3 consists of 14 residues. Trimming shortened V by 0 bases and J by 4 bases, and 10 bases separated the two germline ends. Germline lookup yields CDR1 SGHRS and CDR2 YFSETQ. This CDR3 is CASSLVGSGETQYF. The CDR3 region has the DNA TGCGCCAGCAGCTTGGTTGGTAGCGGAGAGACCCAGTACTTC.

The chain joins TRBV7-9 to TRBJ2-4; no clear D. Per germline, CDR1 SEHNR and CDR2 FQNEAQ (reference sequence). V gave up 5 bases and J gave up 0 bases, with 17 bases separating them. The CDR3 length is 17 residues. The CDR3, as DNA: TGTGCCAGCAGCCCCACCGATGGTTCTCAAGCCAAAAACATTCAGTACTTC. Protein sequence: CASSPTDGSQAKNIQYF.

The chain recombines TRBV13 with TRBJ1-2; 7 bases align to TRBD1. Germline loops: CDR1 PRHDT, CDR2 FYEKMQ (reference sequence). J gave up 8 bases and V 5 bases, and 8 bases lay outside the gene matches. The CDR3 totals 13 residues. The CDR3 sequence: CASSPDREYGYTF. CDR3 sequence (DNA): TGTGCCAGCAGCCCTGACAGGGAGTACGGCTACACCTTC.

V usage is TRBV6-6 and J usage is TRBJ2-7; D ambiguous. V dropped 5 bases and J dropped 3 bases, with 11 bases sitting between them. CDR3 length equals 13 residues. Germline CDR1 reads MNHNY; CDR2 reads SVGAGI (reference sequence). Here the CDR3 DNA reads TGTGCCAGCAGTGCCCTCGAAGGCTACGAGCAGTACTTC. Protein sequence: CASSALEGYEQYF.

Worth noting for this clone: This CDR3 is also generated by other DNA sequences in the sample. The chain employs TRBV2 and TRBJ2-1; D gene unclear. The CDR3 consists of 13 residues. Germline V gene sequence: CDR1 SNHLY, CDR2 FYNNEI. Trimming pared 8 bases from V and 1 base from J, leaving 9 bases between. The chain's CDR3 is CASLQVSYNEQFF. CDR3 sequence (DNA): TGTGCCAGCCTTCAGGTTTCCTACAATGAGCAGTTCTTC.

The rearrangement uses TRBV27 and TRBJ2-2; 10 bases are shared with TRBD2. The CDR3 has 17 amino acids. Germline V lookup: CDR1 MNHEY, CDR2 SMNVEV (reference sequence). Trimming cost V 5 bases and J 8 bases; bases outside gene matches: 14. DNA of the CDR3: TGTGCCAGCAGTAAAGCCCCCGGACTAGCGGAACTTGGGGAGCTGTTTTTT. It encodes CASSKAPGLAELGELFF.

Only a few counts were recorded for this clone. V is TRBV7-6 and J is TRBJ1-5; tentative D call: TRBD1 (6 bases). With 2 bases removed from V and 4 bases from J, the gap between germline ends came to 12 bases. This CDR3 region has 15 residues. Germline V gene data show CDR1 as SGHVS and CDR2 as FNYEAQ. The CDR3 bases are TGTGCCAGCAGCTTAAGAGGGGGAGAGAATCAGCCCCAGCATTTT. It yields the protein CASSLRGGENQPQHF.

Regarding this clone: Compared with germline, one end of the junction differs, possibly owing to a read error. The rearrangement uses TRBV28 and TRBJ2-7; 11 nucleotides match TRBD2. The CDR3 extends over 13 amino acids. Germline V gene lookup returns CDR1 MDHEN and CDR2 SYDVKM. The chain's CDR3 is CASSSASGRSSVF. In DNA, the CDR3 is TGTGCCAGCAGTTCTGCTAGCGGGAGGTCATCCGTCTTC.

V usage is TRBV28 and J usage is TRBJ1-5, with D tentatively TRBD1 (5 bases). Germline CDR1 MDHEN, CDR2 SYDVKM. The length of the CDR3 is 11 residues. The CDR3 region has the DNA TGTGCGACAGCCCGCAATCAGCCCCAGCATTTT. This codes for CATARNQPQHF. Full variable domain (outside the CDR3, taken from reference TRBV28 and TRBJ1-5): DVKVTQSSRYLVKRTGEKVFLECVQDMDHENMFWYRQDPGLGLRLIYFSYDVKMKEKGDIPEGYSVSREKKERFSLILESASTNQTSMYLCATARNQPQHFGDGTRLSIL.

The chain recombines TRBV7-8 with TRBJ2-2; D perhaps matches TRBD1 (6 bases). The CDR3 is made up of 16 amino acids. Germline lookup yields CDR1 SGHVS and CDR2 FQNEAQ. The V and J ends lost 5 bases and 4 bases respectively, with 17 bases between them. The CDR3 DNA follows: TGTGCCAGCAGCGTAACACACTCAGGGGTCACCGGGGAGCTGTTTTTT. This gives the protein CASSVTHSGVTGELFF.

This clone was seen a single time. The rearrangement uses TRBV5-5 and TRBJ1-2, with 9 positions matching TRBD1. Germline CDR1 is SGHKS and CDR2 is YYEKEE (reference sequence). With V trimmed by 5 bases and J by 6 bases, 5 bases remained unmatched. This CDR3 contains 13 residues. In DNA, the CDR3 is TGTGCCAGCAGTTTATGGGACAGGGATGGCTACACCTTC. It is translated as CASSLWDRDGYTF. Looking up the rest from reference TRBV5-5 and TRBJ1-2 gives the full variable domain: DAGVTQSPTHLIKTRGQQVTLRCSPISGHKSVSWYQQVLGQGPQFIFQYYEKEERGRGNFPDRFSARQFPNYSSELNVNALLLGDSALYLCASSLWDRDGYTFGSGTRLTVV.

The chain links TRBV19 to TRBJ2-5; D gene unclear. This CDR3 region has 11 residues. With 6 bases removed from V and 8 bases from J, the gap between germline ends came to 10 bases. Germline V gene lookup returns CDR1 LNHDA and CDR2 SQIVND (reference sequence). The CDR3 region has the DNA TGTGCCAGTAGCTCGGGTGTAACCCAGTACTTC. Amino acid sequence: CASSSGVTQYF.

The rearrangement joins TRBV5-1 to TRBJ2-1; no clear D gene. Germline V gene data show CDR1 as SGHRS and CDR2 as YFSETQ. V shed 5 bases and J shed 0 bases, with 12 bases lying between them. This CDR3 has 15 amino acids. This chain's CDR3 is CASRSDANSYNEQFF. The CDR3 bases are TGCGCCAGCAGATCGGACGCGAACTCCTACAATGAGCAGTTCTTC.

The V call is TRBV15, the J call TRBJ2-1; 15 nucleotides align to TRBD2. V lost 4 bases to trimming and J lost 7 bases; unmatched junction nucleotides: 8. CDR3 size: 17 residues. Germline V gene data show CDR1 as LNHNV and CDR2 as YYDKDF (reference sequence). The CDR3 coding sequence is TGTGCCACCAGCAAAGAGGGACTAGCGGGAGGTAGGAATGAGCAGTTCTTC. Amino acids: CATSKEGLAGGRNEQFF. Full variable domain (outside the CDR3, taken from reference TRBV15 and TRBJ2-1): DAMVIQNPRYQVTQFGKPVTLSCSQTLNHNVMYWYQQKSSQAPKLLFHYYDKDFNNEADTPDNFQSRRPNTSFCFLDIRSPGLGDTAMYLCATSKEGLAGGRNEQFFGPGTRLTVL.

The gene calls are TRBV5-1 and TRBJ1-2, with 7 bases fitting TRBD1. Germline trimming cut 4 bases from V and 2 bases from J; bases unmatched to any gene: 11. CDR3 length: 16 residues. Germline V gene data show CDR1 as SGHRS and CDR2 as YFSETQ. The CDR3 nucleotides read TGCGCCAGCAGCCCAACCCCGACAGGGTCGAACTATGGCTACACCTTC. It translates to CASSPTPTGSNYGYTF.

This clone was recorded only once. The chain carries TRBV9 and TRBJ1-6; 7 nucleotides align to TRBD1. The CDR3 extends over 16 amino acids. The germline gives CDR1 SGDLS, CDR2 YYNGEE. V was pared by 3 bases and J by 4 bases, with 7 bases of the junction left unmatched. DNA of the CDR3: TGTGCCAGCAGCGCCTCGGGACAGCAGTATAATTCACCCCTCCACTTT. This gives the protein CASSASGQQYNSPLHF.

Comments on this clone: The identical CDR3 is also encoded by other nucleotide sequences in the sample. The chain has TRBV14 and TRBJ1-2; perhaps TRBD1 as D (5 bases). Per the germline V gene, CDR1 is SGHDN and CDR2 is FVKESK. V was pared by 4 bases and J by 3 bases, with 9 bases between. CDR3 size: 13 residues. In DNA form, the CDR3 reads TGTGCCAGCAGCCCGGGGACGGACTATGGCTACACCTTC. It is translated as CASSPGTDYGYTF.

The chain links TRBV5-1 to TRBJ1-1; D gene unclear. From germline, CDR1 is SGHRS and CDR2 YFSETQ. This CDR3 is built from 16 residues. V shed 0 bases and J shed 4 bases, with 16 bases lying between them. The CDR3 DNA follows: TGCGCCAGCAGCTTGGGCGGCATCCGCTATCCCACTGAAGCTTTCTTT. Its protein product is CASSLGGIRYPTEAFF.

As to this clone: This sample includes further DNA sequences coding for the same CDR3. CDR3 amino acids: CASSPGTGYEQYF. Written as DNA, the CDR3 is TGTGCCAGCTCACCCGGGACAGGGTACGAGCAGTACTTC. The chain joins TRBV18 to TRBJ2-7; 9 nucleotides line up with TRBD1. Trimming took 3 bases from V and 4 from J; bases not matched to a gene: 1. Germline loops: CDR1 KGHSH, CDR2 LQKENI. CDR3 length: 13 amino acids. The whole variable domain, filled in from reference TRBV18 and TRBJ2-7, reads NAGVMQNPRHLVRRRGQEARLRCSPMKGHSHVYWYRQLPEEGLKFMVYLQKENIIDESGMPKERFSAEFPKEGPSILRIQQVVRGDSAAYFCASSPGTGYEQYFGPGTRLTVT.

The chain joins TRBV5-8 to TRBJ1-1, with D unclear. This CDR3 has 13 amino acids. CDR1 is SGHTS and CDR2 is YDEGEE in the germline V gene. Trimming shortened V by 5 bases and J by 3 bases, and 11 bases separated the two germline ends. The CDR3 reads CASSLNGDTEAFF. CDR3 sequence (DNA): TGTGCCAGCAGTCTGAACGGGGACACTGAAGCTTTCTTT.